The entry below describes one TCR beta chain. Its specific antigen is unknown. The germline V gene (reference sequence) supplies CDR1 MNHEY and CDR2 SMNVEV. From its cysteine to its phenylalanine, the CDR3 spans 15 amino acids. No DNA has been recorded. A commercial ELISA kit detecting HCMV-specific IgG in serum was used to determine HCMV serostatus. Ficoll density gradient centrifugation was used to isolate peripheral blood mononuclear cells from blood. The sample is drawn from a study of T cells expressing NK-cell markers (dated by TCRdb to 2018 to 2021). Background on the whole study: In sorted CD3+CD56+NKG2C+, CD3+CD56+NKG2C- and CD3+CD56-NKG2C+ T-cell subsets from about 8 donors, TCR beta-chain repertoires were profiled. Of the eight sequenced donors, seven were found to be HCMV-seropositive and one was found to be HCMV-seronegative. Randomly selected healthy volunteers, three men and five women, were used as the eight sequenced donors. Illumina HiSeq 2000/2500, MiSeq or NextSeq was used to sequence libraries as 2 x 150 bp reads.

Instrument used: Illumina HiSeq 2000. 5'RACE template switching, by which a universal primer site and unique molecular identifiers were added, was used to make TCR beta cDNA libraries. cDNA synthesis was primed from the TCR beta constant segment and was followed by two successive PCR amplification steps. As for the authors' bioinformatics: MIGEC was used to demultiplex reads and group the reads by UMI, and MiTCR was used to assemble and quantify clonotypes. To exclude erroneous sequences, only TCR cDNA sequences supported by at least two reads were retained. Downstream repertoire analysis used the tcR package, and clonotypes were matched across fractions by CDR3 nucleotide sequence plus V segment. VDJmatch was used to annotate antigen specificity against VDJdb, with one amino acid substitution in CDR3 permitted. Following TCRdb reprocessing, every CDR3 protein sequence forms one entry, and DNA is not provided. The V and J calls and clone size come from TCRdb's table, not from the authors' own analysis. This sample's table has entries for some 110,000 distinct CDR3 sequences. The top ten constitute roughly 18% of the sample.

Study-level results and caveats: It remained unclear whether the expanded NKG2C-expressing T cell clones were specific for HCMV antigens. Those dominant clonotypes were again the most abundant among CD3+CD56-NKG2C+ cells in four donors, at 28.3-60.1%. In six donors, the dominant CD3+CD56+NKG2C+ clonotypes were among the top 10 CD8+ clonotypes and accounted for about 1.0-8% of CD8+ T cells.

The sequence joins TRBV27 to TRBJ2-6. The sequence was collected from a woman aged 18-70 years in good health. Sequenced material: blood T cells: a sorted CD56 or NKG2C T cell subset, CD4+ or CD8+ T cells, or bulk PBMC T cells (not recorded which). This receptor carries the CDR3 CASSLAEAGANVLTF.